This T cell receptor beta chain appears in the sequencing data of a study of OX40 agonist ivuxolimab in advanced cancers. This CDR3 is 13 amino acids long. From germline, CDR1 is SGHRS and CDR2 YFSETQ. V was clipped by 6 bases and J by 1 base, with 10 bases between them. Study-level points and caveats: Among the lowest peripheral clonal expansion occurred in 0.1-3.0 mg/kg partial responders. Part of the nonresponder group also had normalized T-cell clonal expansion that was low.

Assay used: immunoSEQ multiplex PCR; TCRdb lists only in-frame clones, some missing. The data contain 80,000 to 95,000 clones, approximately 90% of them singletons. Concerning this clone: The target antigen is unknown.

The chain uses TRBV5-1 and TRBJ1-1; D remains ambiguous. The sample was CD4+ or CD8+ T cells sorted from blood, taken in a trial of the OX40 agonist ivuxolimab. This receptor was identified in an adult with an advanced solid tumor such as melanoma, head and neck, liver or kidney cancer. CDR3 sequence reads: CASKIETNTEAFF. DNA for the CDR3: TGCGCCAGCAAAATTGAGACGAACACTGAAGCTTTCTTT.